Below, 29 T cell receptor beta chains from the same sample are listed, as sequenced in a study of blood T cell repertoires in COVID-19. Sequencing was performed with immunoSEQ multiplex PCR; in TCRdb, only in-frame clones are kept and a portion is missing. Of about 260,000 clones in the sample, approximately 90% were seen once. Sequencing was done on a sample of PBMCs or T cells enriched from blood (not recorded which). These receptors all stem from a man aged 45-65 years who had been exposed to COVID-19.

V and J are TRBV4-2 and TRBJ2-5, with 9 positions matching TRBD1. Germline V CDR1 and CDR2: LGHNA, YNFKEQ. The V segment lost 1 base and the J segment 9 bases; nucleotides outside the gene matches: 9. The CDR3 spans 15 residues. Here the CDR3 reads CASSQAFRTGAPQYF. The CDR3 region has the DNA TGTGCCAGCAGCCAAGCTTTTAGGACAGGGGCCCCCCAGTACTTC.

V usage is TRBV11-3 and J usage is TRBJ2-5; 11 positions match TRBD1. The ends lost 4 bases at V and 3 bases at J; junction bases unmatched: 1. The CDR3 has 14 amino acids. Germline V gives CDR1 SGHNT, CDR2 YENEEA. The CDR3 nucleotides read TGTGCCAGCAGCTCGGGACAGGGGGAAGAGACCCAGTACTTC. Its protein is CASSSGQGEETQYF.

The CDR3, as DNA: TGTGCCAGCACCTTCGCGAGGGTTGACACTGAAGCTTTCTTT. Translation: CASTFARVDTEAFF. The V and J genes are TRBV6-5 and TRBJ1-1; D uncertain. V gave up 7 bases and J gave up 3 bases, with 15 bases separating them. There are 14 residues in the CDR3. Germline V gene sequence: CDR1 MNHEY, CDR2 SVGAGI.

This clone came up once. The CDR3 DNA reads as TGTGCCAGCAGGGGGAGGGGAGACTCTGGAAACACCATATATTTT. This sequence encodes CASRGRGDSGNTIYF. The chain joins TRBV27 to TRBJ1-3; tentative D call: TRBD1 (5 bases). V lost 6 bases and J 0 bases, leaving 12 bases between the germline ends. Germline values: CDR1 MNHEY, CDR2 SMNVEV (reference sequence). The CDR3 has 15 residues.

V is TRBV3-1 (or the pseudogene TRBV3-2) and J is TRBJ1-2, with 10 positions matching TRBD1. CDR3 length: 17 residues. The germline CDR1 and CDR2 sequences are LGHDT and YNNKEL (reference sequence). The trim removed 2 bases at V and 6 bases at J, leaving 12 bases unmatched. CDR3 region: CASSQYGGDRGSNGYTF. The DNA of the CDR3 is TGTGCCAGCAGCCAATATGGTGGGGACAGGGGTTCAAATGGCTACACCTTC.

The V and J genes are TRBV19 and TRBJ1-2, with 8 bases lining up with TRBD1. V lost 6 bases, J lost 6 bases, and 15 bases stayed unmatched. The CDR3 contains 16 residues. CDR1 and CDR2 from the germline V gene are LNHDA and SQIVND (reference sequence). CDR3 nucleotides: TGTGCCAGTAGGAAAATACCACGACAGGGGCTAAATGGCTACACCTTC. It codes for CASRKIPRQGLNGYTF.

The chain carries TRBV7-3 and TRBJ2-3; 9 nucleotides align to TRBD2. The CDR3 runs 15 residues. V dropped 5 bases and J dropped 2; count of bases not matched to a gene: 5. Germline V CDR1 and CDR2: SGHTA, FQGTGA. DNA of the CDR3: TGTGCCAGCAGCCCGACTAGCGGACTCACAGATACGCAGTATTTT. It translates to CASSPTSGLTDTQYF.

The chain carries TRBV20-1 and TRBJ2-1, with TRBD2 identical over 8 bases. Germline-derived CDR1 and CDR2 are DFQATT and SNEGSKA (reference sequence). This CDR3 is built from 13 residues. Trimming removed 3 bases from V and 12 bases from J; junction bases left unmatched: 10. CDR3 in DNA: TGCAGTGCTAGTCATGAACTAGCGGTTTTGCAGTTCTTC. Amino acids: CSASHELAVLQFF.

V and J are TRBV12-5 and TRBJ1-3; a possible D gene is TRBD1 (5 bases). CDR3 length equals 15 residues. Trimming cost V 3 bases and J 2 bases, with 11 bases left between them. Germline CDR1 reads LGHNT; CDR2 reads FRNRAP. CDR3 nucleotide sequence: TGTGCTAGTGGTTTCCGGGGGGACGCTGGAAACACCATATATTTT. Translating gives CASGFRGDAGNTIYF.

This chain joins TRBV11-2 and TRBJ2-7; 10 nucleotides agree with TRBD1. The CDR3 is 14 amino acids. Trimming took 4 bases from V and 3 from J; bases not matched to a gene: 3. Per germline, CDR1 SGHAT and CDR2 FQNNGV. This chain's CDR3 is CASSYGTGVYEQYV. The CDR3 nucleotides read TGTGCCAGCAGCTACGGGACAGGGGTCTACGAGCAGTACGTC.

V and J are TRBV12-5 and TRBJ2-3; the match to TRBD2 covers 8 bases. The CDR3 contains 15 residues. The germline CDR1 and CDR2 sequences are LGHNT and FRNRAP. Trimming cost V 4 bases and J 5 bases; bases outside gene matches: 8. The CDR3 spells CASGSAGGGKDTQYF. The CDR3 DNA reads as TGTGCTAGTGGTTCAGCCGGGGGGGGAAAAGATACGCAGTATTTT. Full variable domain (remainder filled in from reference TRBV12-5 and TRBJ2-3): DARVTQTPRHKVTEMGQEVTMRCQPILGHNTVFWYRQTMMQGLELLAYFRNRAPLDDSGMPKDRFSAEMPDATLATLKIQPSEPRDSAVYFCASGSAGGGKDTQYFGPGTRLTVL.

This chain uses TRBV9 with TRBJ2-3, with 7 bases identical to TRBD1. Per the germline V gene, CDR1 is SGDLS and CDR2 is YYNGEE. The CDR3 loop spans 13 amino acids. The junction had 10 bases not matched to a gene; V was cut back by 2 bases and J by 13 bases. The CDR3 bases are TGTGCCAGCAGCGTCCGTGGACAGGTAAGCAAGTATTTT. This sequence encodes CASSVRGQVSKYF.

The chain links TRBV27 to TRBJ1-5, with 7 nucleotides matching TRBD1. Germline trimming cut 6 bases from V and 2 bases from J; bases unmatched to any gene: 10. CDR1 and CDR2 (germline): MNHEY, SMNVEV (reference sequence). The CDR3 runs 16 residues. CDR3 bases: TGTGCCAGCAGGACCATGACAGGGAGCGGCAATCAGCCCCAGCATTTT. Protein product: CASRTMTGSGNQPQHF.

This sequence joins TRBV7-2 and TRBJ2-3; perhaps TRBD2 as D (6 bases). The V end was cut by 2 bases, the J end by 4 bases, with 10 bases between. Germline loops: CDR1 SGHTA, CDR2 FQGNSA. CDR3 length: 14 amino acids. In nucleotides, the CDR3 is TGTGCCAGCAGCTTAATGGCTAGCGCAGATACGCAGTATTTT. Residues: CASSLMASADTQYF.

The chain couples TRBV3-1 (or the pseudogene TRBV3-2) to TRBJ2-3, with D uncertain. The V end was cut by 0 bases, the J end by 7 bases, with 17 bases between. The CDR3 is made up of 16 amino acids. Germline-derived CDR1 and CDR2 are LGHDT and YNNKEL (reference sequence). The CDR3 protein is CASSQDMARGSYTQYF. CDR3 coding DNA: TGTGCCAGCAGCCAAGATATGGCCAGAGGCTCGTATACGCAGTATTTT.

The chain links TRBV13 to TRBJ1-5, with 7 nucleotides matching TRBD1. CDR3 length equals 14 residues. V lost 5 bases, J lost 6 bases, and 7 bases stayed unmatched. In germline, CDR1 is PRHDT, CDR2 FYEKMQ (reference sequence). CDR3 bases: TGTGCCAGCAGCCGACAGGGTTTTAGTCAGCCCCAGCATTTT. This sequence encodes CASSRQGFSQPQHF.

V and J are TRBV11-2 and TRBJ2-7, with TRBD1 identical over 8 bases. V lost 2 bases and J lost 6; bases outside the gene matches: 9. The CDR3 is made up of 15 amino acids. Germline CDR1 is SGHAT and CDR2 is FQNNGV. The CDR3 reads CASSLIQDRVSEQYF. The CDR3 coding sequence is TGTGCCAGCAGCTTAATTCAGGACAGGGTGAGCGAGCAGTACTTC.

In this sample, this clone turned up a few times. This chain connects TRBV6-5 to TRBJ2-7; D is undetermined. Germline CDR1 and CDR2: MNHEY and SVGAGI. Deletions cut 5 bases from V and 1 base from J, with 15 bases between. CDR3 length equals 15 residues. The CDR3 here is CASSPDPRLSYEQYF. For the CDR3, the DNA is TGTGCCAGCAGTCCCGACCCCAGACTTTCCTACGAGCAGTACTTC.

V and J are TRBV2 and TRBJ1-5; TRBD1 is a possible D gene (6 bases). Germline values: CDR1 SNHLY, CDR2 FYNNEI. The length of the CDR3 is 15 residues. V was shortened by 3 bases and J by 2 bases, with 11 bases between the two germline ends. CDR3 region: CASSDRGGGNQPQHF. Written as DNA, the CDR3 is TGTGCCAGCAGTGACCGAGGGGGTGGCAATCAGCCCCAGCATTTT. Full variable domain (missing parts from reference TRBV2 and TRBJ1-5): EPEVTQTPSHQVTQMGQEVILRCVPISNHLYFYWYRQILGQKVEFLVSFYNNEISEKSEIFDDQFSVERPDGSNFTLKIRSTKLEDSAMYFCASSDRGGGNQPQHFGDGTRLSIL.

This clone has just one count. The CDR3 loop reads CASSPLAGEPPRTQYF. In DNA, the CDR3 is TGTGCCAGCAGCCCATTAGCGGGAGAGCCCCCCAGGACCCAGTACTTC. The chain carries TRBV5-4 and TRBJ2-5; 9 bases are shared with TRBD2. The V gene end was trimmed by 4 bases and the J gene end by 7 bases; junction bases not matched to a gene: 14. Germline CDR1 and CDR2: SGHNT and YYREEE (reference sequence). The length of the CDR3 is 16 residues.

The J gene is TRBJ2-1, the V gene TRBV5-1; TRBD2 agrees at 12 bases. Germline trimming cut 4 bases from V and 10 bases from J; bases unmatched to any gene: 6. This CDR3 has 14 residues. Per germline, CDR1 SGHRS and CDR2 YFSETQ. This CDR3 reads CASSASGGAGEQFF. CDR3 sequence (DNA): TGCGCCAGCAGCGCTAGCGGGGGGGCCGGGGAGCAGTTCTTC.

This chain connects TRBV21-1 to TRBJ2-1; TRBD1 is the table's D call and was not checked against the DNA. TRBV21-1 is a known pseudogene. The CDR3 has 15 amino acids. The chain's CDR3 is CASSNPRTAYNEQFF. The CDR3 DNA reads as TGTGCCAGCAGCAACCCTAGGACAGCCTACAATGAGCAGTTCTTC.

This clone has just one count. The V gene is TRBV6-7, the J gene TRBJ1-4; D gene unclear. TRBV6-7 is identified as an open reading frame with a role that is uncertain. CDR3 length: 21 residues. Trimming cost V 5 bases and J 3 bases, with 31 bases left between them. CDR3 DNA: TGTGCCAGCAGTCAACCTTGGAGCGGGCAGCTCTATACAAGGCCTAATGAAAAACTGTTTTTT. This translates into CASSQPWSGQLYTRPNEKLFF.

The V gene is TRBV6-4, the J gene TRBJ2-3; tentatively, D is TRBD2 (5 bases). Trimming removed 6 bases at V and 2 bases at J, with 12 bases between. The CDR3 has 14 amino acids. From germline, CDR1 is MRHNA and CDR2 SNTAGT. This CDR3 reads CASRTGSDTDTQYF. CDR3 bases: TGTGCCAGCAGAACGGGGTCTGACACAGATACGCAGTATTTT.

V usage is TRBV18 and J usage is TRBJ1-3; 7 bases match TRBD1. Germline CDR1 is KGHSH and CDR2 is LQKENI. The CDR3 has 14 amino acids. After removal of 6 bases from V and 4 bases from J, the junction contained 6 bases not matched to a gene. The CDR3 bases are TGTGCCAGCTCTGCTACAGGGGTCGGAAACACCATATATTTT. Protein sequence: CASSATGVGNTIYF.

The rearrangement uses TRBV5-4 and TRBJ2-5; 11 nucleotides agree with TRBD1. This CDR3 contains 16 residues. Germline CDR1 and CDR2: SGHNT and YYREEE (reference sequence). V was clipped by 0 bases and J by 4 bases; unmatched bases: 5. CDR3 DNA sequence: TGTGCCAGCAGCTTGGCCGGGGACAGGGGGGCAGAGACCCAGTACTTC. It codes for CASSLAGDRGAETQYF.

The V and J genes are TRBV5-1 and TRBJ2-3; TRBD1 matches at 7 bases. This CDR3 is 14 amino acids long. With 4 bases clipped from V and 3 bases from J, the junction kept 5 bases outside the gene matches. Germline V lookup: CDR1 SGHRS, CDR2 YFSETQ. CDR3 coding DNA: TGCGCCAGCAGCCCCAGACAGGGAACAGATACGCAGTATTTT. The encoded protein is CASSPRQGTDTQYF.

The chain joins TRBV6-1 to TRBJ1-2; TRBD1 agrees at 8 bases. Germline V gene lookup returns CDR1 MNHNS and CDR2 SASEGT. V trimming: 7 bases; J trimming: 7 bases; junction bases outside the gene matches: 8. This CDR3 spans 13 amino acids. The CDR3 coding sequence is TGTGCCAGCACCGGACAGGGAATAGGTGGCTACACCTTC. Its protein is CASTGQGIGGYTF.

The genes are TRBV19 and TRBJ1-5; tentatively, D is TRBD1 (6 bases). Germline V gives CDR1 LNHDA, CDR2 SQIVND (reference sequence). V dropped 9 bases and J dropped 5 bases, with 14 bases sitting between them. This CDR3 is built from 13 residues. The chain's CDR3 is CARSQGTDQPQHF. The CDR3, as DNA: TGTGCCAGGTCACAGGGTACGGATCAGCCCCAGCATTTT.